Shown below are 10 T cell receptor beta chains from a single sample sequenced in a study of OX40 agonist ivuxolimab in advanced cancers. Sequenced by immunoSEQ multiplex PCR; TCRdb stores in-frame clones only, minus some. The sample contains about 93,000 clones, approximately 94% of which appear only once. The sample in question was CD4+ or CD8+ T cells sorted from blood, obtained in a trial of the OX40 agonist ivuxolimab. The source of these receptors is an adult with an advanced solid tumor such as melanoma, head and neck, liver or kidney cancer.

This rearrangement joins TRBV29-1 to TRBJ2-7; D remains ambiguous. The CDR3 runs to 11 residues. Trimming took off 5 bases at V and 3 bases at J, with 8 bases between the two ends. CDR1 is SQVTM, CDR2 ANQGSEA, per germline. The CDR3 coding sequence is TGCAGCGTTACATCGGACTACGAGCAGTACTTC. Translated: CSVTSDYEQYF.

The rearrangement uses TRBV19 and TRBJ1-2; D gene uncertain. Trimming took 4 bases from V and 8 from J, leaving 14 bases between them. Germline V gene sequence: CDR1 LNHDA, CDR2 SQIVND (reference sequence). The CDR3 extends over 13 amino acids. The DNA of the CDR3 is TGTGCCAGTAGTACCCGCCCGAGCGAGGGCTACACCTTC. Amino acid sequence: CASSTRPSEGYTF.

The V call is TRBV9, the J call TRBJ2-2; 8 nucleotides agree with TRBD2. Looked up from germline, CDR1 is SGDLS and CDR2 is YYNGEE. The CDR3 is 16 residues long. V shed 0 bases, J shed 7 bases, and the junction held 8 bases outside the gene matches. Here the CDR3 reads CASSVGVSGKYGELFF. The DNA for the CDR3 is TGTGCCAGCAGCGTAGGGGTTAGCGGGAAGTACGGGGAGCTGTTTTTT.

In its sample, this clone was seen once. The rearrangement uses TRBV6-5 and TRBJ1-4, with a weak D call TRBD1 (5 bases). The V end was cut by 6 bases, the J end by 8 bases, with 7 bases between. The CDR3 spans 11 residues. Germline V gene sequence: CDR1 MNHEY, CDR2 SVGAGI. The CDR3 is CASRAGEKLFF. CDR3 coding DNA: TGTGCCAGCAGGGCAGGGGAAAAACTGTTTTTT.

The chain is built from TRBV19 and TRBJ1-1, with D hard to call. Looked up from germline, CDR1 is LNHDA and CDR2 is SQIVND (reference sequence). The germline V and J ends were trimmed by 7 bases and 1 base, with 13 bases remaining between them. The CDR3 has 14 amino acids. CDR3 bases: TGTGCCAGTATCATGAAATCAGGGAACACTGAAGCTTTCTTT. Translating gives CASIMKSGNTEAFF.

The rearrangement joins TRBV5-1 to TRBJ2-7; 8 positions agree with TRBD1. The germline V gene encodes CDR1 SGHRS and CDR2 YFSETQ. There are 15 residues in the CDR3. The V and J ends lost 4 bases and 2 bases, in that order; junction bases with no gene match: 8. CDR3 region: CASSPTDRGAYEQYF. The CDR3 DNA follows: TGCGCCAGCAGCCCTACTGACAGGGGCGCCTACGAGCAGTACTTC.

The sample holds one count of this clone. The genes are TRBV7-2 and TRBJ1-1; D gene unclear. The CDR3 sequence is 12 residues long. The V gene's germline CDR1 is SGHTA and CDR2 FQGNSA. Between the trimmed V and J ends, which lost 1 base and 4 bases, there was a span of 4 bases. As DNA, the CDR3 is TGTGCCAGCAGCTTAGGGGTCACTGAAGCTTTCTTT. It encodes CASSLGVTEAFF.

V gene TRBV9 combines with J gene TRBJ2-2, with TRBD2 matching over 8 bases. The CDR3 length is 17 residues. CDR1 SGDLS and CDR2 YYNGEE come from the germline V gene. Trimming removed 4 bases from V and 2 bases from J; junction bases left unmatched: 10. This CDR3 reads CASSSPIRTSNTGELFF. In DNA form, the CDR3 reads TGTGCCAGCAGCTCCCCCATCAGGACTAGCAACACCGGGGAGCTGTTTTTT.

V and J are TRBV12-5 and TRBJ2-5, with TRBD2 identical over 8 bases. The CDR3 has 12 residues. Germline V gives CDR1 LGHNT, CDR2 FRNRAP. Trimming at V came to 6 bases and at J to 5 bases, leaving 2 bases not matched to a gene. CDR3 amino acids: CASGGGGETQYF. CDR3 sequence (DNA): TGTGCTAGTGGAGGCGGGGGGGAGACCCAGTACTTC. The whole variable domain, remainder taken from reference TRBV12-5 and TRBJ2-5, is DARVTQTPRHKVTEMGQEVTMRCQPILGHNTVFWYRQTMMQGLELLAYFRNRAPLDDSGMPKDRFSAEMPDATLATLKIQPSEPRDSAVYFCASGGGGETQYFGPGTRLLVL.

CDR3 bases: TGCGCCAGCAGCCAAGGCTGGGGATCGGGCAATCAGCCCCAGCATTTT. It encodes CASSQGWGSGNQPQHF. This chain connects TRBV4-1 to TRBJ1-5; D is unclear. From germline, CDR1 is MGHRA and CDR2 YSYEKL. Trimming took off 1 base at V and 2 bases at J, with 12 bases between the two ends. The CDR3 is 16 residues long.